Detailed here is one T cell receptor beta chain. Its antigen has not been determined. No qualities accompany the bases; no much larger clone lies one base away. This entry belongs to a study of cytomegalovirus exposure and HLA in healthy donors (dated by TCRdb to the late 2010s). Turning to the overall study: According to a later analysis, the 120 or so validation repertoires were produced on the same platform as the 666 repertoires of the first cohort. The study aimed to test whether cataloging public T cell receptors could reveal signatures of past pathogen exposure. Besides the first cohort of around 670 subjects, a separate validation cohort made up of some 110 different subjects was used. The study combined high-throughput TCR immunosequencing, statistical association of individual TCRs with disease status, and machine learning to predict cytomegalovirus infection status.

The donors belonged to the validation cohort of approximately 130 subjects, which was separate from the roughly 670-subject first cohort. The germline V end is reduced by 7 bases and the J end by 3 bases; junction bases left unmatched: 5. In the germline V gene (reference sequence), CDR1 corresponds to SEHNR and CDR2 to FQNEAQ. Including the terminal cysteine and phenylalanine, the CDR3 comprises 15 residues. Kept here is only the CDR3 DNA, which spans 45 bases and is read in frame from base 1. Overall study results and their limits: In the study, 150 to 200 TCR beta chains were listed as associated with cytomegalovirus. A later analysis found that TCRs clustered in the first cohort also tended to co-occur in the 95 to 150 validation repertoires, with roughly 95% of cluster scores above 0. The classifier was reported to diagnose cytomegalovirus status with high specificity and sensitivity in both the original and validation cohorts. The authors suggested that the approach could potentially be extended to other disease states and immunological phenotypes. A later analysis lacked HLA typing for the validation cohort, so it scored co-occurrence in that cohort across all 120 repertoires. In vitro tests confirmed that a few of the cytomegalovirus-associated TCR beta chains recognize cytomegalovirus antigens. Most TCR sequences were observed very rarely across donors, whereas some public TCRs were present in many individuals.

To prepare the library, the immunoSEQ multiplex PCR assay was applied. The authors' pipeline ran thus. A statistical classification framework was built for diagnosing cytomegalovirus status from the catalog of TCR beta chain sequences. In TCRdb, the immuneACCESS table is reduced to in-frame sequences with V and J assigned. These tables do not hold every clone; where another copy was compared, an unresolved V gene accounts for under half, and the others remain unexplained. V and J calls and clone size come straight from that table; D and trimming were deduced from the DNA. The sample table holds about 360,000 clones, of which just over 85% were seen once. The ten largest clones represent 0.83% of the sample.

Sequencing was carried out using PBMCs. The chain links TRBV7-9 with TRBJ2-1, with TRBD2 matching 11 junction bases. This sequence was found in a woman between 18 and 30 years old in good health and CMV-seronegative. CDR3 region: CASTPSGGLYNEQFF. The DNA sequence is TGTGCCAGCACTCCTAGCGGGGGGCTCTACAATGAGCAGTTCTTC.